One sample yielded the 11 T cell receptor beta chains listed below, sequenced in a study of blood T cell repertoires in COVID-19. Here immunoSEQ multiplex PCR was the method, and the copy in TCRdb shows in-frame clones only, minus some. The repertoire holds about 140,000 clones, approximately 84% seen once, with 3% to 4% in the top ten. The sequenced sample consisted of PBMCs or T cells enriched from blood (not recorded which). The source of these receptors is a woman aged 45-60 years with acute COVID-19.

This rearrangement joins TRBV5-1 to TRBJ2-5; D is perhaps TRBD1 (6 bases). Germline-derived CDR1 and CDR2 are SGHRS and YFSETQ. CDR3 length equals 15 residues. V dropped 3 bases and J dropped 2 bases, with 14 bases sitting between them. The CDR3 sequence: CASSSRPGTQETQYF. The DNA for the CDR3 is TGCGCCAGCAGCTCGAGGCCCGGGACACAAGAGACCCAGTACTTC.

This chain links TRBV5-4 with TRBJ2-1; D unclear. V was pared by 0 bases and J by 3 bases, with 13 bases between. The CDR3 runs 16 residues. Germline CDR1 is SGHNT and CDR2 is YYREEE (reference sequence). This CDR3 is CASSLASTNNYNEQFF. The CDR3 DNA follows: TGTGCCAGCAGCTTGGCCTCAACCAACAACTACAATGAGCAGTTCTTC.

This clone came up once. V is TRBV2 and J is TRBJ1-6; D might be TRBD1 (6 bases). This CDR3 is built from 14 residues. V was cut by 5 bases and J by 1 base, with 6 bases left in between. The V gene's germline CDR1 is SNHLY and CDR2 FYNNEI. CDR3 amino acids: CASSQGSYNSPLHF. CDR3 in DNA: TGTGCCAGCAGTCAGGGGTCCTATAATTCACCCCTCCACTTT.

The CDR3 protein is CASKYSIEAFF. CDR3 bases: TGTGCCAGCAAATATAGTATTGAAGCTTTCTTT. The V call is TRBV2, the J call TRBJ1-1; D gene unclear. This CDR3 is built from 11 residues. The V end lost 7 bases, the J end lost 7 bases, and 10 bases lay between the germline ends. CDR1 and CDR2 (germline): SNHLY, FYNNEI. The full variable domain, with the rest looked up from reference TRBV2 and TRBJ1-1, is EPEVTQTPSHQVTQMGQEVILRCVPISNHLYFYWYRQILGQKVEFLVSFYNNEISEKSEIFDDQFSVERPDGSNFTLKIRSTKLEDSAMYFCASKYSIEAFFGQGTRLTVV.

The genes are TRBV11-2 and TRBJ1-2; weak D call: TRBD1 (5 bases). Trimming pared 2 bases from V and 8 bases from J, leaving 21 bases between. This CDR3 comprises 16 residues. From germline, CDR1 is SGHAT and CDR2 FQNNGV. CDR3 residues: CASSLWSFAQVQGYTF. The CDR3 coding sequence is TGTGCCAGCAGCTTATGGTCGTTCGCACAGGTGCAGGGCTACACCTTC.

The CDR3 spells CAISETNGQGYEQYF. The CDR3 bases are TGTGCCATCAGTGAGACCAACGGACAGGGCTACGAGCAGTACTTC. The chain couples TRBV10-3 to TRBJ2-7, with 8 positions matching TRBD1. J was trimmed by 3 bases and V by 2 bases; bases with no gene match: 6. The CDR3 length is 15 residues. In germline, CDR1 is ENHRY, CDR2 SYGVKD.

The V call is TRBV7-2, the J call TRBJ1-5; possible D gene TRBD1, 5 bases. Trimming cost V 4 bases and J 6 bases, with 16 bases left between them. CDR1 SGHTA and CDR2 FQGNSA come from the germline V gene. The CDR3 loop spans 15 amino acids. The CDR3 is CASSSTGAGGQPQHF. CDR3 DNA: TGTGCCAGCAGCTCGACCGGGGCCGGGGGTCAGCCCCAGCATTTT.

This rearrangement joins TRBV7-6 to TRBJ2-7, with D maybe TRBD2 (6 bases). The CDR3 has 14 amino acids. Germline V gives CDR1 SGHVS, CDR2 FNYEAQ. The germline V and J ends were trimmed by 5 bases and 4 bases, with 15 bases remaining between them. The CDR3 protein is CASSLSGTPYEQYF. As DNA, the CDR3 is TGTGCCAGCAGCCTTAGCGGAACCCCTTACGAGCAGTACTTC.

The J gene is TRBJ2-2, the V gene TRBV9, with 8 bases identical to TRBD2. Per the germline V gene, CDR1 is SGDLS and CDR2 is YYNGEE. V trimming: 3 bases; J trimming: 0 bases; junction bases outside the gene matches: 10. This CDR3 region has 18 residues. Here the CDR3 reads CASSAESGLAANTGELFF. CDR3 DNA: TGTGCCAGCAGCGCTGAATCAGGACTAGCAGCGAACACCGGGGAGCTGTTTTTT. Full variable domain (remainder filled in from reference TRBV9 and TRBJ2-2): DSGVTQTPKHLITATGQRVTLRCSPRSGDLSVYWYQQSLDQGLQFLIQYYNGEERAKGNILERFSAQQFPDLHSELNLSSLELGDSALYFCASSAESGLAANTGELFFGEGSRLTVL.

This chain uses TRBV5-5 with TRBJ2-2, with 7 bases that match TRBD2. Per germline, CDR1 SGHKS and CDR2 YYEKEE (reference sequence). With V trimmed by 4 bases and J by 2 bases, 8 bases remained unmatched. This CDR3 spans 16 amino acids. CDR3 bases: TGTGCCAGCAGCCTAGGGAGCGGGATTAACACCGGGGAGCTGTTTTTT. Protein sequence: CASSLGSGINTGELFF.

V and J are TRBV3-1 (or the pseudogene TRBV3-2) and TRBJ2-3; tentatively, D is TRBD2 (6 bases). Deletions cut 0 bases from V and 2 bases from J, with 15 bases between. This CDR3 is 17 amino acids long. Germline loops: CDR1 LGHDT, CDR2 YNNKEL (reference sequence). This CDR3 is CASSQDSASDYTDTQYF. CDR3 DNA sequence: TGTGCCAGCAGCCAAGATTCAGCTAGCGACTACACAGATACGCAGTATTTT.